Described below is a single TCR beta chain sequence and its context. The V segment lost 5 bases and the J segment 6 bases; nucleotides outside the gene matches: 10. Germline CDR1 is SGHTA and CDR2 is FQGTGA. The CDR3 consists of 15 residues. PCR was performed using 60 Vbeta and 13 Jbeta primers. Assay used: immunoSEQ multiplex PCR; TCRdb lists only in-frame clones, some missing. The sample lists 150,000 to 200,000 clones, roughly four fifths occurring once. These data belong to a study of cytomegalovirus exposure and HLA in healthy donors. The rearrangement uses TRBV7-3 and TRBJ1-2, with 9 bases that match TRBD1. The clonotype originates from a middle-aged man in good health and CMV-seronegative. The sequencing sample was made of PBMCs. CDR3 in amino acids: CASSPTGGSRDGYTF. For the CDR3, the DNA is TGTGCCAGCAGCCCGACAGGGGGGAGCCGAGATGGCTACACCTTC.